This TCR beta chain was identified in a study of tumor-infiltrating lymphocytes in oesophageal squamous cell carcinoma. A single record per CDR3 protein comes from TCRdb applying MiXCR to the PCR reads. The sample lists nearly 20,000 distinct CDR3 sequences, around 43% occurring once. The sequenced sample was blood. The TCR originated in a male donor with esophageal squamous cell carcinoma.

CDR3 loop: CASSLDPASGVYEQYF. The CDR3 DNA follows: TGTGCCAGCAGCTTAGACCCAGCTAGCGGGGTGTACGAGCAGTACTTC. The chain has TRBV7-6 and TRBJ2-5; 9 bases agree with TRBD2. The tail of the sequence fits TRBJ2-7 better, so the J call may be wrong. CDR1 and CDR2 from the germline V gene are SGHVS and FNYEAQ. CDR3 size: 16 residues.